This T cell receptor (beta chain) was identified during a study of blood T cell repertoires in COVID-19 (dated by TCRdb to the early 2020s). Broadly, across the study: The collaborator samples originated in the United States, Italy and Spain and spanned the acute and convalescent phases of COVID-19. The prospective study material was composed of cDNA or gDNA derived from T cells, B-cell-depleted T cells, or PBMCs. The dataset comprised deeply sampled blood TCRbeta repertoires from subjects exposed to, actively infected with, or recovered from COVID-19. The repertoires were made available in a free public database intended to serve as a resource for research on the immune response to SARS-CoV-2. The samples were drawn from the first 160 participants of the ongoing ImmuneRACE study and from some 1,300 subjects provided by 6 global collaborators. Nearly every sample came with metadata listing a de-identified subject ID, COVID-19 status, age in years and sex. Where available, HLA class I and class II types were taken from metadata supplied by the sample provider and were not determined by assay-based typing.

Whole blood was collected in K2EDTA tubes by collaborating institutions according to the institutions' own protocols. For TCRbeta analysis, collaborators shipped samples in one of three forms: frozen whole blood, isolated PBMCs, or DNA extracted from either of those sample types. On the study overall, not on this receptor specifically: Clinical and demographic metadata were provided uncurated, with the amount varying by source and participant.

On this clone: Its antigen remains unidentified. No base qualities exist here, and no much larger clone lies one base off it.

TCRbeta CDR3 regions were amplified from genomic DNA using the immunoSEQ Assay, a bias-controlled multiplex PCR. Regarding the original processing steps: Nucleated cell counts per sample were estimated from amplification of reference gene primers within the assay. Sequence reads were collapsed and filtered to measure the absolute abundance of every unique TCRbeta CDR3 rearrangement. For each sample, productive Simpson clonality was calculated as the square root of Simpson's diversity index over productive rearrangements. The table comes from immuneACCESS by way of TCRdb, which keeps in-frame sequences with V and J called. Part of the clones is missing from these tables; in studies checked, under half for an unresolved V gene and the rest for unknown reasons. The DNA gave D and trimming, while V, J and clone size come from that table. The sample table contains about 340,000 clones; only one count was recorded for 83% of them. The ten largest make up 2.5% to 3% of the sample.

The germline ends are 18 bases apart after V is trimmed by 4 bases and J by 10 bases. CDR1 and CDR2, per the germline V gene, are SGHRS and YFSETQ. CDR3 length: 14 amino acids, cysteine to phenylalanine. Just the 42-base CDR3 DNA is kept, in frame starting at base 1. This receptor was obtained from a man aged 25 to 40 with active or convalescent COVID-19. Sequencing input: peripheral blood. This receptor chain uses TRBV5-1 and TRBJ2-1; possibly the D gene is TRBD2, per 6 matching bases. The DNA reads TGCGCCAGCAGCCGGGGGACCACCCCGGGAGAGCAGTTCTTC. This sequence encodes CASSRGTTPGEQFF.